This T cell receptor (beta chain) is from a study of T cells in Graves' hyperthyroidism and ophthalmopathy. This clonotype has at least ten counts. Amplification targeted TCR beta CDR3 regions from RNA transcripts. Initially, a first-round RT-PCR of the TCR CDR3 employed the HTBI primer set. TCRdb fed the multiplex PCR reads into MiXCR, producing one record per CDR3 protein. The sample shows some 650,000 distinct CDR3 sequences, roughly 16% of them seen only once. Trimming pared 5 bases from V and 1 base from J, leaving 9 bases between. Germline V gene data show CDR1 as SGHAT and CDR2 as FQDESV (reference sequence). The CDR3 totals 15 residues.

The receptor was derived from a woman in her thirties or forties with Graves' ophthalmopathy. Material for sequencing was blood. The chain recombines TRBV11-1 with TRBJ2-6; possible D gene TRBD1, 6 bases. DNA for the CDR3: TGTGCCAGCAGCCCCGACAGGTCTGGGGCCAACGTCCTGACTTTC. This codes for CASSPDRSGANVLTF.